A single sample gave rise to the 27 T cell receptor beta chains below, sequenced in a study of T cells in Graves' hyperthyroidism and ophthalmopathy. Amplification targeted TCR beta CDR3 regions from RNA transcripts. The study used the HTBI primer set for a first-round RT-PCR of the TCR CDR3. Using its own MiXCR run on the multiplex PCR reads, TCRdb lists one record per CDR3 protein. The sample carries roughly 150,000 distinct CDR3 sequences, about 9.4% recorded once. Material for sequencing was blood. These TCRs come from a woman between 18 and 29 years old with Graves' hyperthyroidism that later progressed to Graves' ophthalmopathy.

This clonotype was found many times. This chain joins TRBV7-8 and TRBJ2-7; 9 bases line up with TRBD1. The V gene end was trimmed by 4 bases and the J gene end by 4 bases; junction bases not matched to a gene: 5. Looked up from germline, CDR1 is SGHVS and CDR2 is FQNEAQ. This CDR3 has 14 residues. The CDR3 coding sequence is TGTGCCAGCAGCTCTTTGACAGGGGGGTACGAGCAGTACTTC. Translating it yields CASSSLTGGYEQYF.

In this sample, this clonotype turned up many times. The CDR3 loop is CASSLAPREYGYTF. CDR3 nucleotides: TGTGCCAGCAGCTTAGCGCCACGGGAATATGGCTACACCTTC. The V call is TRBV7-8, the J call TRBJ1-2; D gene unclear. The CDR3 covers 14 residues. V gave up 0 bases and J gave up 5 bases, with 10 bases separating them. Germline V lookup: CDR1 SGHVS, CDR2 FQNEAQ.

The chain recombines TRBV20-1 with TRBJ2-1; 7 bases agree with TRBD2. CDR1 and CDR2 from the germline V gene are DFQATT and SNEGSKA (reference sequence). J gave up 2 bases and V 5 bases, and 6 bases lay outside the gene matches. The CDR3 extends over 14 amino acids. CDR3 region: CSAPREFAYNEQFF. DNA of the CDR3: TGCAGTGCTCCGCGGGAGTTCGCCTACAATGAGCAGTTCTTC.

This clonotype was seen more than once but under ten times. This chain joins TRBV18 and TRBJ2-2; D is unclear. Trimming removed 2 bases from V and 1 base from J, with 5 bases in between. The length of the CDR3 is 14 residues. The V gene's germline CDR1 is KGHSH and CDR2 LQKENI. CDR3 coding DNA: TGTGCCAGCTCACCATCCAAGAACACCGGGGAGCTGTTTTTT. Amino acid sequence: CASSPSKNTGELFF.

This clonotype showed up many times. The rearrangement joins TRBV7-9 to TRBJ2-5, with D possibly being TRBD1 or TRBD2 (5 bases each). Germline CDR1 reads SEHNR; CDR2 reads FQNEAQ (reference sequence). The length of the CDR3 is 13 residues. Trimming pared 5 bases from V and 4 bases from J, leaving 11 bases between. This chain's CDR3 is CASSQGPAETQYF. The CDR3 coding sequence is TGTGCCAGCAGCCAGGGACCAGCAGAGACCCAGTACTTC.

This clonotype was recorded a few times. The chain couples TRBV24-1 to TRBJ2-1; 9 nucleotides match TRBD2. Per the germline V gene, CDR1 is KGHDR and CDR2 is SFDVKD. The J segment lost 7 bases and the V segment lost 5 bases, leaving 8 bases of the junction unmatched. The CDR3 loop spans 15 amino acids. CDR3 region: CATSVSGRSGNEQFF. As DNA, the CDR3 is TGTGCCACCAGTGTAAGCGGGAGGTCTGGGAATGAGCAGTTCTTC.

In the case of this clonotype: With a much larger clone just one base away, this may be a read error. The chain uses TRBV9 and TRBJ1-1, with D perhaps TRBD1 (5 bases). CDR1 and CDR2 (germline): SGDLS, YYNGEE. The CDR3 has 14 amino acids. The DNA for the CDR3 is TGTGCCAGCAGCCATCAGACTGGAGGGCCTGGGGCTCTCTTT. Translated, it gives CASSHQTGGPGALF.

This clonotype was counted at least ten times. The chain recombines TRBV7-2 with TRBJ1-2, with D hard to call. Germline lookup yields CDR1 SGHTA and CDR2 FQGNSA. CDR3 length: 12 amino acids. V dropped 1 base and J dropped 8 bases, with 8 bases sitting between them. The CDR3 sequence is CASSLDTGGYTF. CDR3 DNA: TGTGCCAGCAGCTTAGATACCGGGGGCTACACCTTC.

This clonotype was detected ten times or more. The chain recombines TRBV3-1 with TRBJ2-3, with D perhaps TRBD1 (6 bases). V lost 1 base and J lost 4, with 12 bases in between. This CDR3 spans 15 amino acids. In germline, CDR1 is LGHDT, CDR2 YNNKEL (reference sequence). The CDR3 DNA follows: TGTGCCAGCAGCCAAGCGACAGGTGGGGCAGATACGCAGTATTTT. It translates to CASSQATGGADTQYF.

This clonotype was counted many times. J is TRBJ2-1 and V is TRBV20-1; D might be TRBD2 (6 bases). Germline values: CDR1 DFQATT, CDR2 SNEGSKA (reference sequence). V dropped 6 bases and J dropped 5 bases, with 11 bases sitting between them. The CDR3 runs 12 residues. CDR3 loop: CSAPGLHNEQFF. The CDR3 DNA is TGCAGTGCCCCGGGACTCCACAATGAGCAGTTCTTC.

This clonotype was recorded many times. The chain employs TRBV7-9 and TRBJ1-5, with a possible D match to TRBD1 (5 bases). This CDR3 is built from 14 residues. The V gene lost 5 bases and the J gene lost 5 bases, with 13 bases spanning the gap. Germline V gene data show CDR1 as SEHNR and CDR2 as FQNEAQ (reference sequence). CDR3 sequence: CASSLGTGDQPQHF. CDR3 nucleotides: TGTGCCAGCAGCCTAGGGACGGGGGATCAGCCCCAGCATTTT.

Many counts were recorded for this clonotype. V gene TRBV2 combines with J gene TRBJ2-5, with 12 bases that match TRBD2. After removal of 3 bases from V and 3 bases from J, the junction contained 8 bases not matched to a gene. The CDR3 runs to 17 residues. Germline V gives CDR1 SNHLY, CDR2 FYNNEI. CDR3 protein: CASSDPLAGGRKETQYF. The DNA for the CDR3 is TGTGCCAGCAGTGATCCCCTAGCGGGGGGGCGCAAAGAGACCCAGTACTTC.

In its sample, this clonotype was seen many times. Here the CDR3 reads CASSPGSAGTISYEQYF. CDR3 DNA: TGCGCCAGCAGCCCAGGATCGGCCGGGACTATCTCCTACGAGCAGTACTTC. The V gene is TRBV5-1, the J gene TRBJ2-7, with TRBD2 matching over 7 bases. The V and J ends lost 4 bases and 0 bases, in that order; junction bases with no gene match: 13. Germline-derived CDR1 and CDR2 are SGHRS and YFSETQ. This CDR3 comprises 17 residues.

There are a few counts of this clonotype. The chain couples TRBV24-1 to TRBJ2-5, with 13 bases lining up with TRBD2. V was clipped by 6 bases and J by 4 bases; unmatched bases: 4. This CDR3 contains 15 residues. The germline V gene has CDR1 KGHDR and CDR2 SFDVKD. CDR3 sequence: CATSKWTSGRETQYF. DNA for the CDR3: TGTGCCACCAGTAAGTGGACTAGCGGGAGAGAGACCCAGTACTTC.

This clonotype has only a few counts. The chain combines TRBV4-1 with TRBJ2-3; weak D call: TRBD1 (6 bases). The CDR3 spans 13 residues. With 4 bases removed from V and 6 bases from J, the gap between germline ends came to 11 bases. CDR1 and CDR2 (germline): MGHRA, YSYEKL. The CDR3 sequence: CASSPRQDDTQYF. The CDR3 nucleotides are TGCGCCAGCAGCCCTCGACAGGACGATACGCAGTATTTT.

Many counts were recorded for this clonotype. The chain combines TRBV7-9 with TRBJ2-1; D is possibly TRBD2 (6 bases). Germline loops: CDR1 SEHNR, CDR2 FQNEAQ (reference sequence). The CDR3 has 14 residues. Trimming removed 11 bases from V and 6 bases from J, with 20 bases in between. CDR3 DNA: TGTGCCGAATACCTAGGAGGGAGTAGCAATGAGCAGTTCTTC. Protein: CAEYLGGSSNEQFF.

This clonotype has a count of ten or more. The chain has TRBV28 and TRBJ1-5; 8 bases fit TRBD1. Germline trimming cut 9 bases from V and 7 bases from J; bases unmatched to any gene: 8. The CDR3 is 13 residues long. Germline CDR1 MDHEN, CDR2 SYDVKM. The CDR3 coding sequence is TGTGCCAGTAAGACAGGGGTACAGCAGCCCCAGCATTTT. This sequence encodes CASKTGVQQPQHF.

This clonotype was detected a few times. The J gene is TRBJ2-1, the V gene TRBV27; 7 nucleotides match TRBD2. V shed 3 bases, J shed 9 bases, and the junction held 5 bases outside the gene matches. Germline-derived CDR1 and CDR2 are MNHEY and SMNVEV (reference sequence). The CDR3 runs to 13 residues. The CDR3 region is CASSFWGEGEQFF. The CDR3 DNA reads TGTGCCAGCAGTTTTTGGGGGGAGGGTGAGCAGTTCTTC.

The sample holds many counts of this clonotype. The CDR3 DNA sequence: TGCAGTGCTAGGGGACAGGCGTCTTCCTACGAGCAGTACTTC. Translating gives CSARGQASSYEQYF. V is TRBV20-1 and J is TRBJ2-7; TRBD1 matches 8 bases. Germline CDR1 DFQATT, CDR2 SNEGSKA (reference sequence). This CDR3 has 14 residues. Trimming took 3 bases from V and 1 from J; bases not matched to a gene: 5.

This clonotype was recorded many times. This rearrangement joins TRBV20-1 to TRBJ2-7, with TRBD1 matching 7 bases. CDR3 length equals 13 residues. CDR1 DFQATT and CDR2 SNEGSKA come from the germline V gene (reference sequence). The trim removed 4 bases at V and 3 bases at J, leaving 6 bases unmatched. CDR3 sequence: CSATTGELYEQYF. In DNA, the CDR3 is TGCAGTGCTACAACAGGGGAACTCTACGAGCAGTACTTC.

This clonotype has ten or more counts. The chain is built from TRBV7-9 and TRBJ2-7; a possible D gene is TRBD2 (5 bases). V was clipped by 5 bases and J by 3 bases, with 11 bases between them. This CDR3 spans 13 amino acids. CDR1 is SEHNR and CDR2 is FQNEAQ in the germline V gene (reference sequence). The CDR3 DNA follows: TGTGCCAGCAGCCCAGTCGGACTCTACGAGCAGTACTTC. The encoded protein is CASSPVGLYEQYF.

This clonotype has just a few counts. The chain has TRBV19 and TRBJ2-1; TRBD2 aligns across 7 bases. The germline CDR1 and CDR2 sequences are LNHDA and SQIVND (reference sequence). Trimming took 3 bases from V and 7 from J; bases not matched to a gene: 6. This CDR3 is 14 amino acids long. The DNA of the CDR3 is TGTGCCAGTAGTATTGTCGGGAGGAGTAATGAGCAGTTCTTC. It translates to CASSIVGRSNEQFF.

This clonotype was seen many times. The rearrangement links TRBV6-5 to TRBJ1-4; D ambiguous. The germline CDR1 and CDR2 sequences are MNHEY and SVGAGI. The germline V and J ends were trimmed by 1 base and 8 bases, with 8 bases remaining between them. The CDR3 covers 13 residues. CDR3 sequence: CASSYFEGEKLFF. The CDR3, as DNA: TGTGCCAGCAGTTACTTCGAAGGCGAAAAACTGTTTTTT.

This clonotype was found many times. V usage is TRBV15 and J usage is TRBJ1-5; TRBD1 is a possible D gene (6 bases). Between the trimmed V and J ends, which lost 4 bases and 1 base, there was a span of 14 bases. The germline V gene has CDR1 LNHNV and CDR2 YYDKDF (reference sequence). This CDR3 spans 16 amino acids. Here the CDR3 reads CATSNITQGSNQPQHF. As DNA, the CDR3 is TGTGCCACCAGCAACATTACCCAGGGGAGCAATCAGCCCCAGCATTTT.

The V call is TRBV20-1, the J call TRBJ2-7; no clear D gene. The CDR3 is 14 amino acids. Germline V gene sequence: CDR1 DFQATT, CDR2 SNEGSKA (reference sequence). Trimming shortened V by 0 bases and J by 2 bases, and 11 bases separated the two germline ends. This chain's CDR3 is CSARDRRMTYEQYF. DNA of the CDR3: TGCAGTGCTAGAGATCGCCGGATGACCTACGAGCAGTACTTC.

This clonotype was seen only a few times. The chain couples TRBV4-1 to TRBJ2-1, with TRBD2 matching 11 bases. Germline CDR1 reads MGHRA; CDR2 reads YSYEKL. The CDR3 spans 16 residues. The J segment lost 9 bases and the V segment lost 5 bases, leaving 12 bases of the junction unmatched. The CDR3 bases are TGCGCCAGCAGCACCCATGTAGCGGGAGGGTCCGGTGAGCAGTTCTTC. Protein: CASSTHVAGGSGEQFF.

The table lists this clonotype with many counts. In nucleotides, the CDR3 is TGCAGTGCACTCCTCGGGCCCGATACGCAGTATTTT. Amino acids: CSALLGPDTQYF. The V gene is TRBV20-1, the J gene TRBJ2-3; D uncertain. The CDR3 sequence is 12 residues long. The germline V gene has CDR1 DFQATT and CDR2 SNEGSKA (reference sequence). V was shortened by 6 bases and J by 6 bases, with 13 bases between the two germline ends.